Listed below are T cell receptor beta chains from one sample, sequenced in a study of technical replicates of blood from a handful of donors. Measured with immunoSEQ multiplex PCR; TCRdb has only the in-frame clones, and not every one. The profile covers approximately 92,000 clones, with around 96% appearing a single time and about 0.19% taken by the ten largest. The sequenced sample was T cells isolated from PBMCs. All receptors come from a human donor in good health. Each CDR3 is given with its conserved first and last residue. D genes are given only for firm matches. Not every row has a clone size; where given, it reads once, few, many or a size class.

d_gene	j_gene	abundance	v_gene	CDR3nt	CDR3aa
TRBD1	TRBJ1-2	once	TRBV14	TGTGCCAGCAGCCAGAGGGGACAGGCGGGCTATGGCTACACCTTC	CASSQRGQAGYGYTF
TRBD2	TRBJ2-4	-	TRBV19	TGTGCCAGTAGTATGGGAAGCGGGACCAAAAACATTCAGTACTTC	CASSMGSGTKNIQYF
-	TRBJ1-1	-	TRBV21-1	TGTGCCAGCAGGATCGTCTTCATGGGCCCCGAAGCTTTCTTT	CASRIVFMGPEAFF
-	TRBJ2-2	-	TRBV12-5	TGTGCTAGTGGGCTCGTTCTGGGCAGTGCGCTGTTTTTT	CASGLVLGSALFF
TRBD2	TRBJ2-5	-	TRBV4-2	TGTGCCAGCAGCCAAGATAACGGCGGGGGGGGTCAAGAGACCCAGTACTTC	CASSQDNGGGGQETQYF
-	TRBJ1-1	-	TRBV28	TGTGCCAGCAGTTTAACACAGATCAACACTGAAGCTTTCTTT	CASSLTQINTEAFF
-	TRBJ2-7	-	TRBV6-5	TGTGCCAGCAGCTCAGGTTTTAACGAGCAGTACTTC	CASSSGFNEQYF
-	TRBJ2-1	-	TRBV29-1	TGCAGCGCCACCGGGGAGGAGCAGTTCTTC	CSATGEEQFF
TRBD2	TRBJ2-3	-	TRBV5-1	TGCGCCAGCACCCTGGATGGGGGGGCAGATACGCAGTATTTT	CASTLDGGADTQYF
TRBD2	TRBJ2-7	-	TRBV7-8	TGTGCCAGCAGCTCTACCGGGGGGGCTTTCTACGAGCAGTACTTC	CASSSTGGAFYEQYF
TRBD1	TRBJ1-3	-	TRBV6-5	TGTGCCAGCAGCCTGGGACAGAGCTCTGGAAACACCATATATTTT	CASSLGQSSGNTIYF
-	TRBJ2-5	-	TRBV19	TGTGCCAGTAGCCCCAGGGTCAGGGAGACCCAGTACTTC	CASSPRVRETQYF
-	TRBJ1-4	-	TRBV28	TGTGCCAGCAGTTACGGGCAGGGTGGGGAAAAACTGTTTTTT	CASSYGQGGEKLFF
TRBD1	TRBJ1-2	-	TRBV4-1	TGCGCCAGCAGCCAAGAATTTACAGGGGGGAACTATGGCTACACCTTC	CASSQEFTGGNYGYTF
-	TRBJ1-2	once	TRBV2	TGTGCCAGCAGCACGAGGGGGGGGCGCGATGGCTACACCTTC	CASSTRGGRDGYTF
TRBD2	TRBJ2-7	-	TRBV5-3	TGTGCCAGAAGGCGGACGGGGGGGGCATGCTACGAGCAGTACTTC	CARRRTGGACYEQYF
TRBD2	TRBJ2-1	-	TRBV6-5	TGTGCCACCCAAGGACTAGCGGGACGGAATGAGCAGTTCTTC	CATQGLAGRNEQFF
-	TRBJ2-7	-	TRBV6-5	TGTGCCAGCCGGGCGTCGGGATGGGACTACGAGCAGTACTTC	CASRASGWDYEQYF
TRBD1	TRBJ1-2	-	TRBV6-5	TGTGCCAGCAGTTACACGACAGGGGAGCACTATGGCTACACCTTC	CASSYTTGEHYGYTF
TRBD2	TRBJ2-1	-	TRBV6-1	TGTGCCAGCAGTCTGACTAGCGGCTACAATGAGCAGTTCTTC	CASSLTSGYNEQFF
-	TRBJ2-2	-	TRBV7-9	TGTGCCAGCAGCCCGAGAGGCTACAGGGACACCGGGGAGCTGTTTTTT	CASSPRGYRDTGELFF
-	TRBJ2-5	-	TRBV2	TGTGCCACTCCTGGGGCCCGCGAGAAAGAGACCCAGTACTTC	CATPGAREKETQYF
TRBD2	TRBJ2-1	-	TRBV19	TGTGCCAGTAGGGGACTAGCGGGATCGAATGAGCAGTTCTTC	CASRGLAGSNEQFF
-	TRBJ1-1	-	TRBV27	TGTGCCAGCAGCTTAAGAGGAGGAGGCACTGAAGCTTTCTTT	CASSLRGGGTEAFF
-	TRBJ2-7	-	TRBV28	TGTGCCAGCAGCCTTAGCAGAGGAGAGCAGTACTTC	CASSLSRGEQYF
-	TRBJ1-2	-	TRBV10-2	TGCGCCAGCAGCGAGAGTCGGGAGACCGGGTCCTTGCATGGCTACACCTTC	CASSESRETGSLHGYTF
-	TRBJ1-2	-	TRBV11-1	TGTGCCAGCAGCTTTGGGGCAGGAGGGCACTATGGCTACACCTTC	CASSFGAGGHYGYTF
-	TRBJ2-3	-	TRBV11-1	TGTGCCAGCAGCCCTGGGCAGGAGTGGCGGGGTACCACAGATACGCAGTATTTT	CASSPGQEWRGTTDTQYF
-	TRBJ1-5	-	TRBV7-2	TGTGCCAGCAGATTCCTATATAGCAATCAGCCCCAGCATTTT	CASRFLYSNQPQHF
TRBD2	TRBJ2-7	-	TRBV5-8	TGTGCCAGCAGCTTACCGTTAGCGGGAGGCTTCGAGCAGTACTTC	CASSLPLAGGFEQYF
-	TRBJ2-3	-	TRBV28	-	CASSGHRTDTQYFGPVAQYF
-	TRBJ1-1	-	TRBV5-4	TGTGCCAGCAGCTTGGATGCGGGGGCCTCGACTGAAGCTTTCTTT	CASSLDAGASTEAFF
TRBD1	TRBJ1-4	-	TRBV9	TGTGCCAGCAGCGTAGCTGAGGGGGCCAGGGAAAAACTGTTTTTT	CASSVAEGAREKLFF
-	TRBJ1-1	-	TRBV5-1	TGCGCCAGCAGCTTTGGACTGGGGTCCACTGAAGCTTTCTTT	CASSFGLGSTEAFF
-	TRBJ2-7	-	TRBV29-1	TGCAGCGTCGCGGGACAGCATACCTACGAGCAGTACTTC	CSVAGQHTYEQYF
-	TRBJ2-5	-	TRBV11-2	TGTGCCAGCAGAATAGCGTACCAAGAGACCCAGTACTTC	CASRIAYQETQYF
TRBD1	TRBJ2-7	-	TRBV19	TGTGCCAGTAGTATAGATTGGGGACAGGGTTCCTACGAGCAGTACTTC	CASSIDWGQGSYEQYF
-	TRBJ2-1	-	TRBV9	TGTGCCAGCAGCCCCGAGTCCACCTTCATCCACCACAATGAGCAGTTCTTC	CASSPESTFIHHNEQFF
TRBD1	TRBJ1-1	-	TRBV10-3	TGTGCCATCAGTGAGTCCTACAGGGGGCGTAACACTGAAGCTTTCTTT	CAISESYRGRNTEAFF
TRBD2	TRBJ2-1	-	TRBV27	TGTGCCAGCAGTTTAACGGGGGGGAGCATCCTGTTAGACAATGAGCAGTTCTTC	CASSLTGGSILLDNEQFF
TRBD1	TRBJ2-3	-	TRBV7-3	TGTGCCAGCAGCTTAGGATGGGGACAGGGGGTGACTACAGATACGCAGTATTTT	CASSLGWGQGVTTDTQYF
TRBD1	TRBJ2-2	-	TRBV6-5	TGTGCCAGCTCTGTACAGGGGACGTCCGGGGAGCTGTTTTTT	CASSVQGTSGELFF
-	TRBJ1-6	-	TRBV10-2	TGCGCCAGCAGTATAGAGACGAGATTCTGGTGGCCTGCAAAACAGGCACCCCTCCACTTT	CASSIETRFWWPAKQAPLHF
-	TRBJ2-1	once	TRBV12-2	TGTGCAAGTCGCTGGCGGACTAGCGGTTTGAGCTCCTACAATGAGCAGTTCTTC	CASRWRTSGLSSYNEQFF
TRBD2	TRBJ2-7	-	TRBV30	TGTGCCTGGAACCGAGGACTAGGCGAGCAGTACTTC	CAWNRGLGEQYF
TRBD1	TRBJ1-1	-	TRBV7-2	TGTGCCAGCAGGACAGGGGGCACTGAAGCTTTCTTT	CASRTGGTEAFF
TRBD2	TRBJ2-7	-	TRBV5-5	TGTGCCAGCAGCTTGGGTCTAGCGGGGTCCTACGAGCAGTACTTC	CASSLGLAGSYEQYF
-	TRBJ1-1	once	TRBV19	TGTGCCAGTAGTATGCGGGGGGTGAACACTGAAGCTTTCTTT	CASSMRGVNTEAFF
-	TRBJ2-1	-	TRBV27	TGTGCCAGCAGCCCTAAACAGGGTAATGAGCAGTTCTTC	CASSPKQGNEQFF
-	TRBJ2-7	-	TRBV7-6	TGTGCCAGCAGCTTAAATGGCGGCCGAACGCCAAACGAGCAGTACTTC	CASSLNGGRTPNEQYF
-	TRBJ1-5	-	TRBV6-5	TGTGCCAGCAGTGAGGGTGGTGGCAATCAGCCCCAGCATTTT	CASSEGGGNQPQHF
-	TRBJ2-6	-	TRBV10-2	TGCGCCAGCAGGTCCGGGTTAAGCTCGGCCAACGTCCTGACTTTC	CASRSGLSSANVLTF
TRBD1	TRBJ2-7	-	TRBV29-1	TGCAGCGTTGCCCGGGACAGGGAGAAGCAGTACTTC	CSVARDREKQYF
TRBD2	TRBJ2-1	-	TRBV7-9	TGTGCCAGCGCGGGACTAGCGGACAATGAGCAGTTCTTC	CASAGLADNEQFF
-	TRBJ1-2	-	TRBV19	TGTGCCACCCAGGTGACAGTGCTGTCTGGCTACACCTTC	CATQVTVLSGYTF
TRBD2	TRBJ2-1	-	TRBV19	TGTGCCAGTAGTATAAGCGGGGGGAGGACTAGTCAGTTCTTC	CASSISGGRTSQFF
-	TRBJ2-7	-	TRBV11-2	TGTGCCAGCAGCTCCTATTCCCACGAGCAGTACTTC	CASSSYSHEQYF
-	TRBJ1-1	-	TRBV4-2	TGTGCCAGCAGCCAAAGTGTCTTGCGTGATTCCTTCGCTGAAGCTTTCTTT	CASSQSVLRDSFAEAFF
TRBD1	TRBJ1-2	-	TRBV5-1	TGCGCCAGCAGCGGACAGGGATATGGCTACACCTTC	CASSGQGYGYTF